This entry describes one T cell receptor beta chain. This record comes from a study of cytomegalovirus exposure and HLA in healthy donors. Use of 60 Vbeta and 13 Jbeta primers characterized the PCR. Measured with immunoSEQ multiplex PCR; TCRdb has only the in-frame clones, and not every one. The record lists 150,000 to 200,000 clones, of which the ten most abundant hold about 6.5%. V was cut by 5 bases and J by 6 bases, with 13 bases left in between. This CDR3 is 14 amino acids long. Germline V gene data show CDR1 as PRHDT and CDR2 as FYEKMQ (reference sequence). The sample comprised PBMCs. The chain uses TRBV13 and TRBJ1-4; D perhaps matches TRBD1 (5 bases). The source of this sequence is a man under 40 in good health and CMV-seronegative. CDR3 in DNA: TGTGCCAGCAGCACTCCAGACAGCGATGAAAAACTGTTTTTT. Protein product: CASSTPDSDEKLFF.